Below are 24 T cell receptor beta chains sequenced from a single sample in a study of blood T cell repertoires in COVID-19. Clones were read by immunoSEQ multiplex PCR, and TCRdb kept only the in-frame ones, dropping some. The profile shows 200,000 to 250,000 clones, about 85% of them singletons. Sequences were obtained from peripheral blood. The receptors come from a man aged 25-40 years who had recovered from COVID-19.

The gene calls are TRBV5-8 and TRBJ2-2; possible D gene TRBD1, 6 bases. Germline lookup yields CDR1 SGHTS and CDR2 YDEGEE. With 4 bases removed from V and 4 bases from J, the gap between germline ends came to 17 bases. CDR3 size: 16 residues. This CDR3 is CASSIAVQGATGELFF. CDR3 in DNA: TGTGCCAGCAGCATCGCGGTACAGGGCGCCACCGGGGAGCTGTTTTTT. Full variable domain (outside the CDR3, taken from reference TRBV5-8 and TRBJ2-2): EAGVTQSPTHLIKTRGQQATLRCSPISGHTSVYWYQQALGLGLQFLLWYDEGEERNRGNFPPRFSGRQFPNYSSELNVNALELEDSALYLCASSIAVQGATGELFFGEGSRLTVL.

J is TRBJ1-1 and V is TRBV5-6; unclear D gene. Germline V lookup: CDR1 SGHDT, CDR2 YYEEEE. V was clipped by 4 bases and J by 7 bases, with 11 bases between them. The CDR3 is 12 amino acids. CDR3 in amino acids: CASSTYTDEAFF. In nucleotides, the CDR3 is TGTGCCAGCAGCACCTACACAGATGAAGCTTTCTTT.

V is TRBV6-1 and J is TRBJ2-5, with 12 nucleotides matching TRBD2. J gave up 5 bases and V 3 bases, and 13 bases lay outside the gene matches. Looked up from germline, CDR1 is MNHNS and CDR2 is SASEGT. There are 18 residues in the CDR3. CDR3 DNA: TGTGCCAGCAGTGAGCAATTGGCTAGCGGGGGGGCCGGGGAGACCCAGTACTTC. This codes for CASSEQLASGGAGETQYF.

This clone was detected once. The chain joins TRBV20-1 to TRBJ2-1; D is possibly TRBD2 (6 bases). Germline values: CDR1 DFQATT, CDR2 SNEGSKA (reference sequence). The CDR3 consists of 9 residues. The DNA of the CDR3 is TGCAGCGCGGGGATTGAGCAGTTCTTC. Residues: CSAGIEQFF.

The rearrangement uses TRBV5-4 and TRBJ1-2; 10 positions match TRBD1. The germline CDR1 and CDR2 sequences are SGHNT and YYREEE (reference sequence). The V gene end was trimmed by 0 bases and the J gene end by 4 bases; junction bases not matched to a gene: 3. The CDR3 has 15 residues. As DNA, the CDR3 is TGTGCCAGCAGCTTGGAGAGGACAGGGGGCTATGGCTACACCTTC. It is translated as CASSLERTGGYGYTF.

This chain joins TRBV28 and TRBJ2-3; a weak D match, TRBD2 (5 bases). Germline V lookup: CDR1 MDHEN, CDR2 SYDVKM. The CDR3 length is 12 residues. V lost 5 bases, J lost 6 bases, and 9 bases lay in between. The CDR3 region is CASSNQRDTQYF. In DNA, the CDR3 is TGTGCCAGCAGTAACCAGCGGGATACGCAGTATTTT.

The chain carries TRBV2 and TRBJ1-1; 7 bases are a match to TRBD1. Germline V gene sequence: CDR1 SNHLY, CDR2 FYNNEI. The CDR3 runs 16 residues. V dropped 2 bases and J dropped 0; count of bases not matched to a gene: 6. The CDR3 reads CASSEMSDRMNTEAFF. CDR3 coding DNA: TGTGCCAGCAGTGAAATGTCGGACAGGATGAACACTGAAGCTTTCTTT.

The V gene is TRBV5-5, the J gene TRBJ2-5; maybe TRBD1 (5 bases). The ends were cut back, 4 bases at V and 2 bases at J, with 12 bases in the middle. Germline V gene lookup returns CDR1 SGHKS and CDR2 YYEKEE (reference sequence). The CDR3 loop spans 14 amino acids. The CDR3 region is CASSRSQGQETQYF. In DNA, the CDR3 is TGTGCCAGCAGCCGATCCCAGGGTCAAGAGACCCAGTACTTC.

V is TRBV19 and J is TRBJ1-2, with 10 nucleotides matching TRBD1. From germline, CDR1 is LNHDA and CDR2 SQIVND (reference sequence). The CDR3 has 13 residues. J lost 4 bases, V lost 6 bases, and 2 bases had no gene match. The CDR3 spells CASRTGGSYGYTF. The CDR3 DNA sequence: TGTGCCAGTAGGACAGGGGGCAGCTATGGCTACACCTTC.

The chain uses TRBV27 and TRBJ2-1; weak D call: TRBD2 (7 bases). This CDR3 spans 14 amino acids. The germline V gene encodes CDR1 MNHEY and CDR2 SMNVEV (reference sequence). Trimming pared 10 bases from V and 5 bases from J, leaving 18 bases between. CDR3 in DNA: TGTGCCACCGCGTGGGGGGGGCCCCACAATGAGCAGTTCTTC. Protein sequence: CATAWGGPHNEQFF.

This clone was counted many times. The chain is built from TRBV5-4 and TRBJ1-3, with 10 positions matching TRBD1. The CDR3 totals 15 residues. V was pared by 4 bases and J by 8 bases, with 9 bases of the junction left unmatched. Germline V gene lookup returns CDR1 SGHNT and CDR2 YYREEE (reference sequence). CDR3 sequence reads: CASSVSGTGDYTIYF. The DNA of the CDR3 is TGTGCCAGCAGCGTATCCGGGACAGGGGACTACACCATATATTTT.

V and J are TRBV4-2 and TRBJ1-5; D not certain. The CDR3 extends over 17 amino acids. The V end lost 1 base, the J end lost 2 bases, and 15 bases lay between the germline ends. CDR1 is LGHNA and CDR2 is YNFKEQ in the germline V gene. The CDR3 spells CASSQAAGVEGNQPQHF. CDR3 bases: TGTGCCAGCAGCCAAGCTGCCGGGGTAGAAGGCAATCAGCCCCAGCATTTT.

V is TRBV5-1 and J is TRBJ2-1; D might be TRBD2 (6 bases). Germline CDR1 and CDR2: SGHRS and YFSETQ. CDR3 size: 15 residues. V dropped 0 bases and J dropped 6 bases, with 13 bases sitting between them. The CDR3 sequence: CASSLVELATNEQFF. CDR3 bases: TGCGCCAGCAGCTTGGTTGAACTAGCAACCAATGAGCAGTTCTTC.

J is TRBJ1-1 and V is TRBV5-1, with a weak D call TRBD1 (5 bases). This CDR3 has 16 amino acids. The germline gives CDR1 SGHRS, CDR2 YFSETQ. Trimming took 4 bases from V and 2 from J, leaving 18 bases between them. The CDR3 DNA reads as TGCGCCAGCAGCCCGTGGGGGACTTTAGGCAACACTGAAGCTTTCTTT. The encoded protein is CASSPWGTLGNTEAFF.

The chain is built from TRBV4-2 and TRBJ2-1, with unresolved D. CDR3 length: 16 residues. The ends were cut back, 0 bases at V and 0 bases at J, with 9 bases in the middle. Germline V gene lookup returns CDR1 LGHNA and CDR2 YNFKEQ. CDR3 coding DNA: TGTGCCAGCAGCCAAGATGCGATTAGCTCCTACAATGAGCAGTTCTTC. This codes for CASSQDAISSYNEQFF.

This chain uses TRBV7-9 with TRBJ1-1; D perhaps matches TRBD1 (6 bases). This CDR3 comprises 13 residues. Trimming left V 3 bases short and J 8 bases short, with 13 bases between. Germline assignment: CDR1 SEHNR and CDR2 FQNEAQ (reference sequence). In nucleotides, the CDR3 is TGTGCCAGCAGCTTCGGGGGGGCTGCGGAAGCTTTCTTT. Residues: CASSFGGAAEAFF.

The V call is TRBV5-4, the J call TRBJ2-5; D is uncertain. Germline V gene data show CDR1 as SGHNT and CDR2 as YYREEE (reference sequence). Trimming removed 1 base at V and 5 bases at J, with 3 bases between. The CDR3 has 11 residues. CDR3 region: CASSLRETQYF. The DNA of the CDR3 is TGTGCCAGCAGCTTGCGGGAGACCCAGTACTTC.

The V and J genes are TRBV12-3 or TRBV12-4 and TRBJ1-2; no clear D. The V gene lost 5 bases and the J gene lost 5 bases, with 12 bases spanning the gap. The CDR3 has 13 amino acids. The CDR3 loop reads CASSTPTGYGYTF. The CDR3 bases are TGTGCCAGCAGTACCCCGACGGGGTATGGCTACACCTTC.

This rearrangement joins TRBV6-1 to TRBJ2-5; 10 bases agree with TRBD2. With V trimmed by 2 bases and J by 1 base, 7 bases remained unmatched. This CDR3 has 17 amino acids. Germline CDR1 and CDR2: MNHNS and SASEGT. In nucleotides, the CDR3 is TGTGCCAGCAGTGAATACCCTCGGACTAGCGGCCAAGAGACCCAGTACTTC. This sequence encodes CASSEYPRTSGQETQYF.

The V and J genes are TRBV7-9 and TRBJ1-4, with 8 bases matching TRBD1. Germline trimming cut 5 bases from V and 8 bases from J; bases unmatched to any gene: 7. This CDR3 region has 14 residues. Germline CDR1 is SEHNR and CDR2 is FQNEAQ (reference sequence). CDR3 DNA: TGTGCCAGCAGCCTCGGACAGGGATGGGAAAAACTGTTTTTT. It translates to CASSLGQGWEKLFF.

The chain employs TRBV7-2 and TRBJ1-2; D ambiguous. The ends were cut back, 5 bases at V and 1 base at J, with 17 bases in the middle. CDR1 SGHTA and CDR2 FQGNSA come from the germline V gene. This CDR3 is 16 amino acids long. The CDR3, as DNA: TGTGCCAGCAGCCCGCTCCCTCCAGGTCTTAACTATGGCTACACCTTC. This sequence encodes CASSPLPPGLNYGYTF.

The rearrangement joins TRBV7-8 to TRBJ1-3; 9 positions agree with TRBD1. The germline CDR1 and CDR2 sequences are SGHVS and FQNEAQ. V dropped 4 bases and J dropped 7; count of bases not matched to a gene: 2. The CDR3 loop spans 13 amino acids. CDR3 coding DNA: TGTGCCAGCAGCTGGACAGGGGACAACACCATATATTTT. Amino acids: CASSWTGDNTIYF.

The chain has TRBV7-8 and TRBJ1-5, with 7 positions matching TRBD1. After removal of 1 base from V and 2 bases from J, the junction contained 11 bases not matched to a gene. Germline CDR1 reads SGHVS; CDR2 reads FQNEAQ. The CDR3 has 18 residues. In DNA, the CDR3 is TGTGCCAGCAGCTTAGAGAGGGGGCTAAGGAACGGCAATCAGCCCCAGCATTTT. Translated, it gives CASSLERGLRNGNQPQHF. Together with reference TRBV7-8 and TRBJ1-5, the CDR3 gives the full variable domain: GAGVSQSPRYKVAKRGQDVALRCDPISGHVSLFWYQQALGQGPEFLTYFQNEAQLDKSGLPSDRFFAERPEGSVSTLKIQRTQQEDSAVYLCASSLERGLRNGNQPQHFGDGTRLSIL.

The CDR3 bases are TGTGCCAGCATTTTGAGTAGGAACACTGAAGCTTTCTTT. Its translation: CASILSRNTEAFF. The rearrangement links TRBV12-3 or TRBV12-4 to TRBJ1-1; D is unresolved. The CDR3 loop spans 13 amino acids. V was clipped by 7 bases and J by 1 base, with 10 bases between them.